Presented here are 4 T cell receptor beta chains from one specimen sequenced in a study of PD-1 blockade in classical Hodgkin lymphoma. Profiled with immunoSEQ multiplex PCR; TCRdb holds only in-frame clones, not every one. The sample holds 30,000 or so clones, over 75% seen once. Time point here: cycle 4 day 1 (C4D1), after 5 to 7 weeks of nivolumab. In every patient, relapse followed autologous stem cell transplantation, while exposure to brentuximab vedotin differed. The sequenced sample was peripheral blood mononuclear cells (PBMCs), obtained before the fourth cycle of nivolumab. The receptor set was obtained from a human donor with classical Hodgkin lymphoma.

The rearrangement joins TRBV15 to TRBJ1-3, with D uncertain. This CDR3 region has 16 residues. Germline V gene data show CDR1 as LNHNV and CDR2 as YYDKDF (reference sequence). Between the trimmed V and J ends, which lost 2 bases and 0 bases, there was a span of 11 bases. The CDR3 reads CATSRYVTRSGNTIYF. In DNA, the CDR3 is TGTGCCACCAGCAGATACGTAACCCGCTCTGGAAACACCATATATTTT.

The gene calls are TRBV28 and TRBJ1-2; D is possibly TRBD1 (6 bases). The CDR3 is 12 amino acids. Per the germline V gene, CDR1 is MDHEN and CDR2 is SYDVKM. Trimming took 6 bases from V and 1 from J, leaving 6 bases between them. This CDR3 reads CASRQGNYGYTF. DNA for the CDR3: TGTGCCAGCAGACAGGGTAACTATGGCTACACCTTC.

CDR3 in DNA: TGTGCCAGTAGTATGGCAGGGACTCATGAAAAACTGTTTTTT. Its translation is CASSMAGTHEKLFF. The genes are TRBV19 and TRBJ1-4, with a weak D call TRBD1 (5 bases). This CDR3 is built from 14 residues. The V end lost 3 bases, the J end lost 6 bases, and 11 bases lay between the germline ends. Per the germline V gene, CDR1 is LNHDA and CDR2 is SQIVND (reference sequence).

This clone has just one count. V gene TRBV11-2 combines with J gene TRBJ2-5; tentative D call: TRBD1 (5 bases). Trimming took 4 bases from V and 5 from J, leaving 17 bases between them. The CDR3 has 15 amino acids. Germline V lookup: CDR1 SGHAT, CDR2 FQNNGV. The CDR3 here is CASSSVLGDYETQYF. The DNA for the CDR3 is TGTGCCAGCAGCTCTGTATTAGGGGATTACGAGACCCAGTACTTC. The variable domain in full, with the rest retrieved from reference TRBV11-2 and TRBJ2-5, is EAGVAQSPRYKIIEKRQSVAFWCNPISGHATLYWYQQILGQGPKLLIQFQNNGVVDDSQLPKDRFSAERLKGVDSTLKIQPAKLEDSAVYLCASSSVLGDYETQYFGPGTRLLVL.